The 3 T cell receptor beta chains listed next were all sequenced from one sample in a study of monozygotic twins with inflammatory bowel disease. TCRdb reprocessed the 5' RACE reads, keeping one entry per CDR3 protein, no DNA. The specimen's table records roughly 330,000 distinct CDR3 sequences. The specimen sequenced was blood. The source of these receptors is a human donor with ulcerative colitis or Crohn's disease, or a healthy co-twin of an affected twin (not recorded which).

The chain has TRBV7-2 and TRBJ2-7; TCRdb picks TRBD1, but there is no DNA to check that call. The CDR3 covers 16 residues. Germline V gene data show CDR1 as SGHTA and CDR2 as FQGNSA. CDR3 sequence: CASSFSGGGGVYEQYF.

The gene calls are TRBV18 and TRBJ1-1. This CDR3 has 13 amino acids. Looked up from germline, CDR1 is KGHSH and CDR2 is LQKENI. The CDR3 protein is CASSLQRNTEAFF.

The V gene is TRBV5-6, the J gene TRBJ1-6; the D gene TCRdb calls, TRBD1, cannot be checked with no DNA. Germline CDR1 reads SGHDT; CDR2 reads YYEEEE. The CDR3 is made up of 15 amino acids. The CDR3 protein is CASRRDSSYNSPLHF.